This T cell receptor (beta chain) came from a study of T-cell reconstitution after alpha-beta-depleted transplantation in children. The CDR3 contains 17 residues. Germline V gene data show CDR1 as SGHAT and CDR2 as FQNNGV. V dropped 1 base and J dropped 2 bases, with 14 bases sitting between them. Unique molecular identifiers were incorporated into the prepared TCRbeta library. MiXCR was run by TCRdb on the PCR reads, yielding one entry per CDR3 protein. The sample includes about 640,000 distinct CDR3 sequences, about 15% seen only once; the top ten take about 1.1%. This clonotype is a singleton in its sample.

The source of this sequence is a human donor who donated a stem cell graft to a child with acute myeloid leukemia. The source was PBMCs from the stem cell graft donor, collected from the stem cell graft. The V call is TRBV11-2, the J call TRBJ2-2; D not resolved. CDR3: CASSLVGPTSNTGELFF. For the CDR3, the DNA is TGTGCCAGCAGCTTAGTAGGACCGACTTCTAACACCGGGGAGCTGTTTTTT.